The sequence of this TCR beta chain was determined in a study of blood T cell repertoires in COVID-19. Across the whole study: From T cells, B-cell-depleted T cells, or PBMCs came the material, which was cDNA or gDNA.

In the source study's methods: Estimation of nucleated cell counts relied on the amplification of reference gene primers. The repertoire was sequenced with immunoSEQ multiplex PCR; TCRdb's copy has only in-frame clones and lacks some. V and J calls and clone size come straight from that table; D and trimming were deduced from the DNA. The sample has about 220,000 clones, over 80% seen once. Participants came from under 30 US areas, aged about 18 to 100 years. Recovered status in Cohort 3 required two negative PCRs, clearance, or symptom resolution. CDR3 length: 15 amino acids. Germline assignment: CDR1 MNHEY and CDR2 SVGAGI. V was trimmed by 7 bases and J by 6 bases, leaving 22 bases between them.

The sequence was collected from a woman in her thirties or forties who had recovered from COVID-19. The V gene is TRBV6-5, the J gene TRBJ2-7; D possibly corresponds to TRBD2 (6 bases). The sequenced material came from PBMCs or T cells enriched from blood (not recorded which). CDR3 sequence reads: CASTNGVAGNGEQYF. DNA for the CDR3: TGTGCCAGCACCAACGGGGTGGCGGGAAACGGCGAGCAGTACTTC.